The subject of this entry is one T cell receptor beta chain. The target of this receptor is not known. No base qualities exist here, and no much larger clone lies one base off it. These data originate in a study of a mutant IDH1 vaccine in newly diagnosed glioma (dated by TCRdb to 2020 to 2023). About the investigation overall: Patients received eight vaccinations in weeks 1, 3, 5, 7, 11, 15, 19 and 23, corresponding to visits V03 through V10. In the chemotherapy-containing groups, vaccination started alongside temozolomide cycles, whereas in patients who had radiotherapy alone it started 4-6 weeks after radiotherapy. Of the roughly 30 treated patients, around 62% were male and 37.5% were female, and the mean age was roughly 38 years. Peripheral blood samples were drawn at six visits, namely V03 (baseline), V05, V07, V10, V12 and V13. Prior to enrollment, standard therapy consisting of radiotherapy alone, temozolomide alone, or radiochemotherapy with temozolomide had been administered to patients, with the combination being received by most patients. Longitudinal TCRB deep sequencing was done for fewer than 30 treated patients, wherever samples were available for exploratory analyses. Results the study describes overall, beyond this receptor: The authors noted that analyses of patient blood samples could not be reproduced because of sample limitations. Availability determined which PBMC samples were chosen for TCRB deep sequencing. Pseudoprogression seemed to be unrelated to changes in the top peripheral T cell clonotypes found by TCRB sequencing. Across multiple MHC alleles, vaccine-induced immune responses were seen in approximately 93% of patients.

CDR1 and CDR2 were assigned from the germline V gene (reference sequence) as GTSNPN and SVGIG. From the cysteine through the phenylalanine, the CDR3 covers 14 amino acids. Of the read, only the CDR3 DNA is kept; its 42 bases are in frame from base 1. V trim: 2 bases; J trim: 5 bases; unmatched bases: 7. Receptor amplification or capture employed the immunoSEQ multiplex PCR assay. Rearranged TCR beta chain sequences were amplified with the hsTCRB Kit following the manufacturer's protocol. An Illumina MiSeq was used to sequence the TCRB libraries. On the study's bioinformatics: The proprietary platform of the kit vendor was used for demultiplexing, trimming and gene mapping. TCRdb provides this immuneACCESS table in a form limited to in-frame rearrangements. Some clones are lacking; in checked studies, under half of them reflect an unresolved V gene, and why the rest are absent is not known. The DNA was the basis for D and trimming; V, J and clone size are from that table. This sample has approximately 39,000 clones in its table, and 81% of those were observed once. The ten top clones hold 4.5% to 5.5% of the sample.

The time point label, read with the paper, signifies: week 23, last vaccination. Each vaccine dose, consisting of 300 ug of a 20-mer mutant IDH1 peptide in Montanide, was administered subcutaneously with topical imiquimod. The donors had newly diagnosed IDH1-mutant astrocytomas of WHO grade 3 or 4 that showed loss of nuclear ATRX. The samples were drawn from NOA16, a multicentre, single-arm, open-label phase I trial in Germany that tested a mutant IDH1 peptide vaccine in humans for the first time. Genomic DNA for TCRB sequencing was extracted from EDTA blood using the DNeasy Blood and Tissue Kit. The sequenced sample was PBMCs, obtained from a glioma patient whose treatment included an IDH1 peptide vaccine. The sequence came from a man aged 35 to 55 with glioma. In this chain, TRBV30 is recombined with TRBJ2-5, and TRBD1 matches 8 of the central bases. The CDR3 amino acid sequence is: CAWSYPGGSETQYF. The sequence in DNA is TGTGCCTGGAGTTATCCAGGGGGCTCGGAGACCCAGTACTTC.